Each of the 15 T cell receptor beta chains below was sequenced from the same sample in a study of PD-1 blockade in classical Hodgkin lymphoma. Time point denoted: cycle 4 day 1 (C4D1), after more than 5 weeks of nivolumab. All patients relapsed after autologous stem cell transplantation, and brentuximab vedotin exposure varied. Here immunoSEQ multiplex PCR was the method, and the copy in TCRdb shows in-frame clones only, minus some. The sample shows about 52,000 clones, approximately 89% of them seen only once. Material: peripheral blood mononuclear cells (PBMCs), obtained before the fourth cycle of nivolumab. All receptors derive from a human donor with classical Hodgkin lymphoma.

CDR3 nucleotides: TGTGCCAGCAGCAAACCGGGGGGACGCGGCTACACCTTC. Its protein product is CASSKPGGRGYTF. This chain connects TRBV28 to TRBJ1-2, with D perhaps TRBD1 (5 bases). The germline gives CDR1 MDHEN, CDR2 SYDVKM. The CDR3 extends over 13 amino acids. Trimming removed 6 bases from V and 8 bases from J, with 16 bases in between.

V and J are TRBV29-1 and TRBJ2-3; 9 bases match TRBD2. The CDR3 spans 17 residues. The junction had 11 bases not matched to a gene; V was cut back by 0 bases and J by 4 bases. From germline, CDR1 is SQVTM and CDR2 ANQGSEA. Here the CDR3 reads CSVEDIGLAGLSDTQYF. Written as DNA, the CDR3 is TGCAGCGTTGAAGATATTGGGCTAGCGGGATTGTCAGATACGCAGTATTTT.

The rearrangement joins TRBV7-5 to TRBJ2-5; the DNA was not compared with TRBD2, the D call given in the table. TRBV7-5 is a known pseudogene. The CDR3 is 14 amino acids. The CDR3, as DNA: TGTGTCAGAAGCTCACACGGCCCGGCGGGGACCCAGTACTTC. It specifies CVRSSHGPAGTQYF.

The rearrangement joins TRBV2 to TRBJ2-2; 9 bases match TRBD1. The CDR3 length is 15 residues. Germline V gene data show CDR1 as SNHLY and CDR2 as FYNNEI. Trimming at V came to 4 bases and at J to 3 bases, leaving 3 bases not matched to a gene. In DNA form, the CDR3 reads TGTGCCAGCAGTGCGACAGGGGGACACACCGGGGAGCTGTTTTTT. Translated, it gives CASSATGGHTGELFF.

J is TRBJ2-7 and V is TRBV5-5; 14 bases are shared with TRBD2. The V gene's germline CDR1 is SGHKS and CDR2 YYEKEE (reference sequence). The junction had 9 bases not matched to a gene; V was cut back by 4 bases and J by 6 bases. The length of the CDR3 is 16 residues. The CDR3 DNA sequence: TGTGCCAGCAGCGAAAACCCGGGACTAGCGGGAGCCGAGCAGTACTTC. This gives the protein CASSENPGLAGAEQYF.

The chain is built from TRBV29-1 and TRBJ2-3; TRBD2 agrees at 15 bases. The V and J ends lost 4 bases and 4 bases, in that order; junction bases with no gene match: 9. From germline, CDR1 is SQVTM and CDR2 ANQGSEA. The CDR3 has 17 amino acids. The CDR3 is CSVAQGLAGGLADTQYF. CDR3 coding DNA: TGCAGCGTTGCCCAGGGACTAGCGGGAGGATTGGCAGATACGCAGTATTTT.

This clone was detected only once. CDR3 coding DNA: TGTGCCAGCAGCCAGAGGACAGGAGACTACGAGCAGTACTTC. This encodes CASSQRTGDYEQYF. The chain combines TRBV4-2 with TRBJ2-7, with TRBD1 identical over 7 bases. The CDR3 runs to 14 residues. Trimming took 3 bases from V and 3 from J; bases not matched to a gene: 5. Germline loops: CDR1 LGHNA, CDR2 YNFKEQ.

The CDR3 region has the DNA TGTGCCATCAGACCCGACAGGGTCCGAGGGTCAGATACGCAGTATTTT. This codes for CAIRPDRVRGSDTQYF. The rearrangement links TRBV10-3 to TRBJ2-3; 7 bases match TRBD1. V lost 6 bases to trimming and J lost 4 bases; unmatched junction nucleotides: 13. The CDR3 is made up of 16 amino acids. Germline CDR1 ENHRY, CDR2 SYGVKD.

The chain recombines TRBV13 with TRBJ1-3; D gene unclear. Per the germline V gene, CDR1 is PRHDT and CDR2 is FYEKMQ (reference sequence). CDR3 length equals 13 residues. Trimming took 4 bases from V and 4 from J, leaving 8 bases between them. The CDR3 here is CASSSPGGNTIYF. The DNA of the CDR3 is TGTGCCAGCAGCTCCCCTGGAGGAAACACCATATATTTT.

The J gene is TRBJ1-6, the V gene TRBV6-1, with unresolved D. CDR1 is MNHNS, CDR2 SASEGT, per germline. V was cut by 4 bases and J by 6 bases, with 10 bases left in between. CDR3 size: 14 residues. The CDR3 DNA is TGTGCCAGCAGTGTAGGGCAATTTAATTCACCCCTCCACTTT. Amino acids: CASSVGQFNSPLHF.

The genes are TRBV27 and TRBJ2-3, with 9 bases identical to TRBD2. Losses at the gene ends were 0 bases for V and 7 bases for J; bases not matched to a gene: 5. The CDR3 consists of 15 residues. Germline CDR1 is MNHEY and CDR2 is SMNVEV (reference sequence). DNA for the CDR3: TGTGCCAGCAGTTTATCGGGACTAGCAGTGTATACGCAGTATTTT. Its protein is CASSLSGLAVYTQYF.

This chain links TRBV14 with TRBJ2-5; D tentatively reads TRBD1 or TRBD2 (5 bases each). CDR1 is SGHDN and CDR2 is FVKESK in the germline V gene. V lost 1 base to trimming and J lost 3 bases, with 15 bases between them. The CDR3 is made up of 16 amino acids. The CDR3 protein is CASSQGIRRGEETQYF. CDR3 bases: TGTGCCAGCAGCCAAGGGATTAGGCGAGGGGAAGAGACCCAGTACTTC.

The chain links TRBV5-1 to TRBJ2-7; D is unresolved. The CDR3 is 8 residues long. Germline lookup yields CDR1 SGHRS and CDR2 YFSETQ. Here the CDR3 reads CASSLDLV. CDR3 DNA: TGCGCCAGCAGCTTGGACTTGGTC.

This chain links TRBV29-1 with TRBJ1-2; D perhaps matches TRBD1 (6 bases). Trimming took off 4 bases at V and 4 bases at J, with 19 bases between the two ends. Germline CDR1 reads SQVTM; CDR2 reads ANQGSEA. This CDR3 has 15 amino acids. CDR3 bases: TGCAGCGTTGCCGCACAGGGAGGAATAATCTATGGCTACACCTTC. Translation gives CSVAAQGGIIYGYTF.

The genes are TRBV28 and TRBJ1-4; the D gene is possibly TRBD1 (5 bases). This CDR3 contains 13 residues. With 2 bases removed from V and 4 bases from J, the gap between germline ends came to 5 bases. Germline CDR1 and CDR2: MDHEN and SYDVKM. The CDR3 coding sequence is TGTGCCAGCAGTTTAGACAGTAATGAAAAACTGTTTTTT. Its translation is CASSLDSNEKLFF.